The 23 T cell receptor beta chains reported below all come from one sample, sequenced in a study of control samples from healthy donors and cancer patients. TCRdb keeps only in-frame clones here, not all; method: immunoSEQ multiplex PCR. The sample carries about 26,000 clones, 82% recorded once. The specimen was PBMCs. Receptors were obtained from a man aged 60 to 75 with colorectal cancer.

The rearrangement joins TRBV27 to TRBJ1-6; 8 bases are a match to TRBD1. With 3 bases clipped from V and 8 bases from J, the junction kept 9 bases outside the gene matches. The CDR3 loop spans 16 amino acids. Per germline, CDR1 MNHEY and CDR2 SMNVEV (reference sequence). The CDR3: CASSLQGARLDSPLHF. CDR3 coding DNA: TGTGCCAGCAGTTTGCAGGGGGCAAGATTGGATTCACCCCTCCACTTT.

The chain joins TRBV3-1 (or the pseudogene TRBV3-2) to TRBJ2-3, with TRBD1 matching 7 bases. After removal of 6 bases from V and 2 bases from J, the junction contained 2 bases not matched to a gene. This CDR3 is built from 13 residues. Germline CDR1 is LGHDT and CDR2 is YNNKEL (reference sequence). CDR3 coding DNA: TGTGCCAGCAGACAGGGGACCACAGATACGCAGTATTTT. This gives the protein CASRQGTTDTQYF.

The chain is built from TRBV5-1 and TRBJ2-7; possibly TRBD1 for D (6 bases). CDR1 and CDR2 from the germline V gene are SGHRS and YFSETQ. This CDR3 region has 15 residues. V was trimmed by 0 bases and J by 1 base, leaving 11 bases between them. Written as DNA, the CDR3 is TGCGCCAGCAGCTTGGGGAGCACAGGGTCCTACGAGCAGTACTTC. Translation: CASSLGSTGSYEQYF.

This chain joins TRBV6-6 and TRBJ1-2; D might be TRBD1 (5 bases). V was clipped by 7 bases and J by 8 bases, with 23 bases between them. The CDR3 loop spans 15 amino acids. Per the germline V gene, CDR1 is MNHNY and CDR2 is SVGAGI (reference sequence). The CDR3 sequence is CASTNGGGITSGYTF. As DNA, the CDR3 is TGTGCCAGCACGAATGGGGGGGGAATAACTAGCGGCTACACCTTC.

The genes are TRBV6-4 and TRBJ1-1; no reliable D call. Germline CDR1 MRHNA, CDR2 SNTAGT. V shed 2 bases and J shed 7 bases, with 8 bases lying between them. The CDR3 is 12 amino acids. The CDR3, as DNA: TGTGCCAGCAGTGACGAGATAGGTGAAGCTTTCTTT. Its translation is CASSDEIGEAFF.

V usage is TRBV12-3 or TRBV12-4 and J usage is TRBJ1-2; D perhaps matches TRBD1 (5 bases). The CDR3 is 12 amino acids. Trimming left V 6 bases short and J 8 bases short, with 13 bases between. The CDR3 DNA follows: TGTGCCAGCAGACAAGGGGATTTCGGCTACACCTTC. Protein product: CASRQGDFGYTF.

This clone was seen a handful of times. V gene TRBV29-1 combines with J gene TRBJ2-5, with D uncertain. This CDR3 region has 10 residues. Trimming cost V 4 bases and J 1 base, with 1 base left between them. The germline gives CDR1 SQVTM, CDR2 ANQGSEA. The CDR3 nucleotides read TGCAGCGTTGGCCAAGAGACCCAGTACTTC. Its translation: CSVGQETQYF.

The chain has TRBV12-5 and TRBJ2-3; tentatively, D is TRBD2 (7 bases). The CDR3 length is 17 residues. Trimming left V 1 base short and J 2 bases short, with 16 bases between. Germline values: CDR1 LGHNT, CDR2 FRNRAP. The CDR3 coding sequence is TGTGCTAGTGGTTTGGCCCGCGGGGGCCCCTACACAGATACGCAGTATTTT. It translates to CASGLARGGPYTDTQYF. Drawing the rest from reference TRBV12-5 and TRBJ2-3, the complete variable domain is DARVTQTPRHKVTEMGQEVTMRCQPILGHNTVFWYRQTMMQGLELLAYFRNRAPLDDSGMPKDRFSAEMPDATLATLKIQPSEPRDSAVYFCASGLARGGPYTDTQYFGPGTRLTVL.

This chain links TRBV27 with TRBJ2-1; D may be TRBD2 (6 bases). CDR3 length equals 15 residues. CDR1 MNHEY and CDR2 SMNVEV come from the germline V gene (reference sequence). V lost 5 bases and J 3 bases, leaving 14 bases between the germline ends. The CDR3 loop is CASSPSRDFYNEQFF. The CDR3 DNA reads TGTGCCAGCAGTCCGTCACGGGACTTCTACAATGAGCAGTTCTTC.

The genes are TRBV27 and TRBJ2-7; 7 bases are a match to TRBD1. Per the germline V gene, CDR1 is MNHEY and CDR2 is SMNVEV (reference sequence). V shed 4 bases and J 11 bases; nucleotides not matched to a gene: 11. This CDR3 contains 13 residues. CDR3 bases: TGTGCCAGCAGTTCCCACTACCCCGGGACAGAGTACTTC. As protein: CASSSHYPGTEYF.

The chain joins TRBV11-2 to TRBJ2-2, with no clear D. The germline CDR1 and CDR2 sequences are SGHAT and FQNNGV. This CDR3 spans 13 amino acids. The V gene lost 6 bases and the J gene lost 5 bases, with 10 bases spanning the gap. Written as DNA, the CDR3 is TGTGCCAGCAGTTTCGTTTTAACCGGGGAGCTGTTTTTT. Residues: CASSFVLTGELFF.

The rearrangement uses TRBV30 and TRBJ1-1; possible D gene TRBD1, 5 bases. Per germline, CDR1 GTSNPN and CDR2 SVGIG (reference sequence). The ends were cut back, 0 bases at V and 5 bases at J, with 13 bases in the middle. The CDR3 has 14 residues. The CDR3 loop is CAWSVPGRKTEAFF. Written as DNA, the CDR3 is TGTGCCTGGAGTGTACCGGGACGCAAAACTGAAGCTTTCTTT.

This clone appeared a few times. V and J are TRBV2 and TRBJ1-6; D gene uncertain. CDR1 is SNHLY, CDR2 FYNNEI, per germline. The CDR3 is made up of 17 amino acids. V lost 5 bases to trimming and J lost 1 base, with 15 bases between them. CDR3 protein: CASSFDHDVSYNSPLHF. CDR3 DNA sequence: TGTGCCAGCAGTTTTGACCACGACGTGTCCTATAATTCACCCCTCCACTTT.

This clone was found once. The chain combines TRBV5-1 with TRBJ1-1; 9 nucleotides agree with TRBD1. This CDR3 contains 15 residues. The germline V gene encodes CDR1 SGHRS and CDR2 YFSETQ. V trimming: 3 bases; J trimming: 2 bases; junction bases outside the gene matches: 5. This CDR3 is CASSSVGQGNTEAFF. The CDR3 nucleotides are TGCGCCAGCAGCTCGGTGGGACAGGGCAACACTGAAGCTTTCTTT.

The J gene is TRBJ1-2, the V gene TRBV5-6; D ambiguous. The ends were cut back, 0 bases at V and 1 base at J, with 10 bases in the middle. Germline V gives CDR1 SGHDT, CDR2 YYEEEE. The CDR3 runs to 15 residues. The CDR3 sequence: CASSLGITVNYGYTF. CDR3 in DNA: TGTGCCAGCAGCTTGGGTATAACGGTTAACTATGGCTACACCTTC. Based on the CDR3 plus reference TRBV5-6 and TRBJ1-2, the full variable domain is DAGVTQSPTHLIKTRGQQVTLRCSPKSGHDTVSWYQQALGQGPQFIFQYYEEEERQRGNFPDRFSGHQFPNYSSELNVNALLLGDSALYLCASSLGITVNYGYTFGSGTRLTVV.

CDR3 region: CAWSVPAERAFF. DNA of the CDR3: TGTGCCTGGAGTGTTCCGGCCGAGAGGGCTTTCTTT. V is TRBV30 and J is TRBJ1-1; D uncertain. From germline, CDR1 is GTSNPN and CDR2 SVGIG (reference sequence). Trimming took 0 bases from V and 11 from J, leaving 13 bases between them. The CDR3 length is 12 residues.

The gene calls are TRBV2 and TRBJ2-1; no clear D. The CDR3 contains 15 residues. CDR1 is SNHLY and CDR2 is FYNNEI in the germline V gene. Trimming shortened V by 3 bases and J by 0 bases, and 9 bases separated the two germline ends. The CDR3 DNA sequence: TGTGCCAGCAGTGAGCTGTTAAGCTCCTACAATGAGCAGTTCTTC. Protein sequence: CASSELLSSYNEQFF.

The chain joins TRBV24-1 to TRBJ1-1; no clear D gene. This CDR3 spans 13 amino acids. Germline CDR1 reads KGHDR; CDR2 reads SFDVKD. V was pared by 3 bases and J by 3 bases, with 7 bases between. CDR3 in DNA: TGTGCCACCAGTGATACCCGGGACACTGAAGCTTTCTTT. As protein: CATSDTRDTEAFF.

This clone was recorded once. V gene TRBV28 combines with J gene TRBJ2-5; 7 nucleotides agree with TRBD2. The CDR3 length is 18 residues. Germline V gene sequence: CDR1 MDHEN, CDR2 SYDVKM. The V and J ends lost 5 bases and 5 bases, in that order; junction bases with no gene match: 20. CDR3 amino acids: CASSNIVFGGLGGETQYF. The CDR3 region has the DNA TGTGCCAGCAGTAACATAGTTTTCGGGGGGTTAGGAGGGGAGACCCAGTACTTC.

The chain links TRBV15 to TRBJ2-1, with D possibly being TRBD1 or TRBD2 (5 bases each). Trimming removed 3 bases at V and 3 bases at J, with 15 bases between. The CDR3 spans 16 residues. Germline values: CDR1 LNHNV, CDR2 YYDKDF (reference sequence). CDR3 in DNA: TGTGCCACCAGCAGGCCCCCCGGGACCCTCTACAATGAGCAGTTCTTC. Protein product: CATSRPPGTLYNEQFF.

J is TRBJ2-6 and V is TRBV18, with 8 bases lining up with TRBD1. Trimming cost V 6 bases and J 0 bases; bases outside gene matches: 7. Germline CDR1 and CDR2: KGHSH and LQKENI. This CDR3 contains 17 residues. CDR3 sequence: CASSRGQGNSGANVLTF. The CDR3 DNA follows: TGTGCCAGCTCCCGTGGACAGGGAAACTCTGGGGCCAACGTCCTGACTTTC.

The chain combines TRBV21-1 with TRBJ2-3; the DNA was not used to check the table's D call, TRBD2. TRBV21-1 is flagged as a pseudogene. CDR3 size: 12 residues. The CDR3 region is CASNSSTDTQYF. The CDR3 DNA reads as TGTGCCAGCAACTCAAGCACAGATACGCAGTATTTT.

The CDR3 sequence: CASSVEAANGYTF. The CDR3, as DNA: TGTGCCAGCAGCGTAGAGGCTGCGAATGGCTACACCTTC. This chain joins TRBV9 and TRBJ1-2; D remains unclear. The CDR3 is made up of 13 amino acids. The germline gives CDR1 SGDLS, CDR2 YYNGEE. V dropped 0 bases and J dropped 6 bases, with 9 bases sitting between them.